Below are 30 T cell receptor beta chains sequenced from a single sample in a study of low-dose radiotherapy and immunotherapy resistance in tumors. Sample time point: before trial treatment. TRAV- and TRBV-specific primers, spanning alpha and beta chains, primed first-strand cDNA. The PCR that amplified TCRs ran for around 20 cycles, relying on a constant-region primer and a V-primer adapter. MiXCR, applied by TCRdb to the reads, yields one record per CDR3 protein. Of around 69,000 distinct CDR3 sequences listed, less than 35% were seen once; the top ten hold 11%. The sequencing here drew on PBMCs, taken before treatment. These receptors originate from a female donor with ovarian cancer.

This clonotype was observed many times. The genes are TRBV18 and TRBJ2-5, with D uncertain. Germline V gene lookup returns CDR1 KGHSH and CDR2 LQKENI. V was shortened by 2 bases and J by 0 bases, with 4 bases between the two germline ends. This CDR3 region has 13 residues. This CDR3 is CASSPMNQETQYF. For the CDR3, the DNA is TGTGCCAGCTCACCAATGAACCAAGAGACCCAGTACTTC.

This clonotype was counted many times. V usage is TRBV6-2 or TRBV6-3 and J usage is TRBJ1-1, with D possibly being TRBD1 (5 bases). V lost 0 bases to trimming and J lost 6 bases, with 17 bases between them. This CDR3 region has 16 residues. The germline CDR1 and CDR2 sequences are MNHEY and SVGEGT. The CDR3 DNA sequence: TGTGCCAGCAGTTACTCGTTTGGGGGAAGTGGATCTGAAGCTTTCTTT. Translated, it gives CASSYSFGGSGSEAFF.

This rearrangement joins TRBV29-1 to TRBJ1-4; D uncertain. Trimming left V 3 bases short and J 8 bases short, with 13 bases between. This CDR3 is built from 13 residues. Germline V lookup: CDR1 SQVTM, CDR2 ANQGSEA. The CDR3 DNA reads TGCAGCGTTGAGGGCTTAACAAGGGAAAAACTGTTTTTT. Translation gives CSVEGLTREKLFF.

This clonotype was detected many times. For the CDR3, the DNA is TGCGCCAGCAGACTGACCCCGGGCAATGAAAAACTGTTTTTT. Residues: CASRLTPGNEKLFF. V is TRBV5-1 and J is TRBJ1-4, with D unclear. Germline CDR1 SGHRS, CDR2 YFSETQ. V lost 5 bases and J lost 5, with 13 bases in between. The CDR3 contains 14 residues.

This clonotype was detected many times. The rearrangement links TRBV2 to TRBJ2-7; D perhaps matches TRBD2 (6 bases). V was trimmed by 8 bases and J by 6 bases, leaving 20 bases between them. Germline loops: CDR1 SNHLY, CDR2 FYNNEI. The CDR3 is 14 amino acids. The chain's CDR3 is CASESGYRSAEQYF. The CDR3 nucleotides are TGTGCCAGCGAGAGCGGGTACCGTAGCGCCGAGCAGTACTTC.

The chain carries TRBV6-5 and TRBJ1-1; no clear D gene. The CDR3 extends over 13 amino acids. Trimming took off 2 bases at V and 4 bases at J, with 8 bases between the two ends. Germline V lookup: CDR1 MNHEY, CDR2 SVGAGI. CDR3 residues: CASSYAVGTEAFF. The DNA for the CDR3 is TGTGCCAGCAGTTACGCGGTGGGCACTGAAGCTTTCTTT.

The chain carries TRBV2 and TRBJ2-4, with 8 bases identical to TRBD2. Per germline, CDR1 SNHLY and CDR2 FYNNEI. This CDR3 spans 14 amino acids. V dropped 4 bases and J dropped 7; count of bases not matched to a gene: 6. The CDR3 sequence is CASSGRGGGNIQYF. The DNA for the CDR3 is TGTGCCAGCAGTGGAAGGGGCGGGGGGAACATTCAGTACTTC. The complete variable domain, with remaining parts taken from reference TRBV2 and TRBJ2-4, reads EPEVTQTPSHQVTQMGQEVILRCVPISNHLYFYWYRQILGQKVEFLVSFYNNEISEKSEIFDDQFSVERPDGSNFTLKIRSTKLEDSAMYFCASSGRGGGNIQYFGAGTRLSVL.

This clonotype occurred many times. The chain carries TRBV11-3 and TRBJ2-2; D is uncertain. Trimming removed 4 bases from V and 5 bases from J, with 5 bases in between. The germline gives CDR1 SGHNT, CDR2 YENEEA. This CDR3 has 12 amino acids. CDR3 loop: CASSSRTGELFF. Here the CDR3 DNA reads TGTGCCAGCAGCTCCCGGACCGGGGAGCTGTTTTTT.

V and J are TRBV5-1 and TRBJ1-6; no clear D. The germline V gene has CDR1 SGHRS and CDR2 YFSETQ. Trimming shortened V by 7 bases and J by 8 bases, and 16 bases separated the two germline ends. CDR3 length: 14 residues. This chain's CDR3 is CASSTGNPDSPLHF. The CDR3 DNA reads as TGCGCCAGCTCGACGGGGAACCCTGATTCACCCCTCCACTTT.

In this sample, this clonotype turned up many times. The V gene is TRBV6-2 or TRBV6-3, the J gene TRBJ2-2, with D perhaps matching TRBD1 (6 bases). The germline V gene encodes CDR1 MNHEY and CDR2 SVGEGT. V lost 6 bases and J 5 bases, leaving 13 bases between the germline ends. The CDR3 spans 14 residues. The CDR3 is CASSRQARTGELFF. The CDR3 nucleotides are TGTGCCAGCAGCCGACAGGCCCGAACCGGGGAGCTGTTTTTT.

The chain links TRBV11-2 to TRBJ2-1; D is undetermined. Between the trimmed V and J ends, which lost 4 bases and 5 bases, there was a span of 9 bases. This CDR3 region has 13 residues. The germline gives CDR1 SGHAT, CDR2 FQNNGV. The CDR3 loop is CASSSALHNEQFF. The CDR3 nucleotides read TGTGCCAGCAGCTCGGCCTTACACAATGAGCAGTTCTTC.

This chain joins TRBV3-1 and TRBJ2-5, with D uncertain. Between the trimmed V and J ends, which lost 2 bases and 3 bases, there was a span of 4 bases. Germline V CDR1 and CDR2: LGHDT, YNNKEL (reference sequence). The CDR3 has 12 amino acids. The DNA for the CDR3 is TGTGCCAGCAGCCAATACGAAGAGACCCAGTACTTC. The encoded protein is CASSQYEETQYF.

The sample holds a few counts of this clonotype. CDR3: CASSKLHERERCYEQYF. The CDR3 nucleotides read TGTGCCAGCAGCAAACTTCATGAGCGGGAGAGGTGCTACGAGCAGTACTTC. V is TRBV21-1 and J is TRBJ2-7; the table calls TRBD2, which could not be checked here. TRBV21-1 is described as a pseudogene. CDR3 length: 17 amino acids.

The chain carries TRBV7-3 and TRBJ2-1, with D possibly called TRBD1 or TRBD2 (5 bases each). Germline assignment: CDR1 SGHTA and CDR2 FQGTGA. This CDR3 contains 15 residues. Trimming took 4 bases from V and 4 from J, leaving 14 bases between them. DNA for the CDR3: TGTGCCAGCAGCTCCCCCGGGACCACATACAATGAGCAGTTCTTC. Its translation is CASSSPGTTYNEQFF.

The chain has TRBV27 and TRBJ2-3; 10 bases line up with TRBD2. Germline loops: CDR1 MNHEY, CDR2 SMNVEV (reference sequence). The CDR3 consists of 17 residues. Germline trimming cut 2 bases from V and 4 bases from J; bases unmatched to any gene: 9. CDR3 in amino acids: CASSLHLAGVGADTQYF. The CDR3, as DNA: TGTGCCAGCAGTTTACATCTAGCGGGGGTTGGGGCAGATACGCAGTATTTT.

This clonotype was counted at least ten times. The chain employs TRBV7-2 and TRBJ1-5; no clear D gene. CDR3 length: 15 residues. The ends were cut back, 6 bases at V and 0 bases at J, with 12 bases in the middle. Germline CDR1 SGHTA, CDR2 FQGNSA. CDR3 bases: TGTGCCAGCAGATGGGGTCGAAATAGCAATCAGCCCCAGCATTTT. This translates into CASRWGRNSNQPQHF.

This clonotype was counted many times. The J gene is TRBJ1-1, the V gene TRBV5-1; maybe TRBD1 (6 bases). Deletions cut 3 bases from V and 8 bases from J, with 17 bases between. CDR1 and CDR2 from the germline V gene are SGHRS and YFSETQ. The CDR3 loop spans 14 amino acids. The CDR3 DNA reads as TGCGCCAGCAGCTCAGTAGGGGGAACCGTGGAAGCTTTCTTT. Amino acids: CASSSVGGTVEAFF.

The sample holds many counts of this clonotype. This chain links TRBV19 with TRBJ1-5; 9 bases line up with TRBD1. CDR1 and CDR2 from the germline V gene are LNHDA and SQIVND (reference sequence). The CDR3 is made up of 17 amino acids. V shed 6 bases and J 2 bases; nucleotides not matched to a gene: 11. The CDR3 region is CASRKGTGPGGNQPQHF. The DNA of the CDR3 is TGTGCCAGTAGGAAGGGGACAGGGCCGGGGGGCAATCAGCCCCAGCATTTT.

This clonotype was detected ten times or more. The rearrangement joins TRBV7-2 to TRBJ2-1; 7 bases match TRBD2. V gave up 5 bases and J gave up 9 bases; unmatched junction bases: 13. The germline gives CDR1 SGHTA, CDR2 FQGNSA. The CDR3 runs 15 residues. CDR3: CASSGAGRYEGEQFF. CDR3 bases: TGTGCCAGCAGCGGAGCGGGACGTTACGAGGGTGAGCAGTTCTTC.

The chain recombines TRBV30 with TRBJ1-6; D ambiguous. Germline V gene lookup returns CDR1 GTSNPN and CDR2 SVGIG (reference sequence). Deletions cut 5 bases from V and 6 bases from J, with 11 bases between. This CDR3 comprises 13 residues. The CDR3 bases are TGTGCCTGGGCGGTAGGCCCTAATTCACCCCTCCACTTT. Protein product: CAWAVGPNSPLHF.

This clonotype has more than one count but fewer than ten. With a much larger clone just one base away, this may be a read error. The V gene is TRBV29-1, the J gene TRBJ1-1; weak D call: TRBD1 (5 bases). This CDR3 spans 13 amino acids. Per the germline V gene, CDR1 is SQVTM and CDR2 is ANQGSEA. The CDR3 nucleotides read TGCGGCGTGGGGGGGGGGATTGACACTGAAGCTTTCTTT. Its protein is CGVGGGIDTEAFF.

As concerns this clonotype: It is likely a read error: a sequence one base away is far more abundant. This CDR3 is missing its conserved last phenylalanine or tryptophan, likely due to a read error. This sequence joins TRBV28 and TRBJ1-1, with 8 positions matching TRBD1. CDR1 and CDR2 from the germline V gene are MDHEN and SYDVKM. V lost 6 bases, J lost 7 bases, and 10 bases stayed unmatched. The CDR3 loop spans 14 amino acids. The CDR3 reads CASSFTNGQGEAFI. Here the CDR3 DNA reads TGTGCCAGCAGCTTCACAAATGGACAGGGTGAAGCTTTCATT.

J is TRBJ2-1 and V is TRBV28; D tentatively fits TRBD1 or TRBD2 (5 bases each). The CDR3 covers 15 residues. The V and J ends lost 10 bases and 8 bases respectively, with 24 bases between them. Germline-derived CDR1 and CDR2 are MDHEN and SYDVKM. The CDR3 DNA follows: TGTGCCATCTGGGACCCTGGAGCATTTCCATATGAGCAGTTCTTC. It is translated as CAIWDPGAFPYEQFF.

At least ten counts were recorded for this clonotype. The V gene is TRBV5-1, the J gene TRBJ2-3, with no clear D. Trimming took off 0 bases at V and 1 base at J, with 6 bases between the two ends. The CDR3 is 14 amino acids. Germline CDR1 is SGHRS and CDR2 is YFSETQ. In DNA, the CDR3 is TGCGCCAGCAGCTTGGACAGCGGCACAGATACGCAGTATTTT. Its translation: CASSLDSGTDTQYF.

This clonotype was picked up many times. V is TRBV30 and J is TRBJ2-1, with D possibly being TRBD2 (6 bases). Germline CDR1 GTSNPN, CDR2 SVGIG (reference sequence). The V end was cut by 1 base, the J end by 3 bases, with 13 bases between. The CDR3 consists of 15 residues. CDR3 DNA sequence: TGTGCCTGGAGTGCTAGCGCACCACTCTACAATGAGCAGTTCTTC. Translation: CAWSASAPLYNEQFF.

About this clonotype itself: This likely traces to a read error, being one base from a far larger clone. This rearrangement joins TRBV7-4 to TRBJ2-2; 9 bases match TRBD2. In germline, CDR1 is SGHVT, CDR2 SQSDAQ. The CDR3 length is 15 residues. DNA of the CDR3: TGTGCCGGCAGCCCTCTAGCGGGATCCGCCGGGGAGCTGTTTTTT. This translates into CAGSPLAGSAGELFF.

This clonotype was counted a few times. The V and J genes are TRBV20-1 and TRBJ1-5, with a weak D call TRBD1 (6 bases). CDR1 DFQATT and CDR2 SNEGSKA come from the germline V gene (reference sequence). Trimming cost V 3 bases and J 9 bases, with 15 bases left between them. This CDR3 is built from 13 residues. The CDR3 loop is CSASGDRPGPQHF. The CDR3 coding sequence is TGCAGTGCTAGTGGAGACAGGCCGGGGCCCCAGCATTTT.

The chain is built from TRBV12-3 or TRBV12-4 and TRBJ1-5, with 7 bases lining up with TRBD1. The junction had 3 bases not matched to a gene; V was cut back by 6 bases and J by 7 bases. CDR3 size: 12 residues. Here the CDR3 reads CASSTDRQPQHF. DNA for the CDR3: TGTGCCAGCAGCACGGACAGGCAGCCCCAGCATTTT.

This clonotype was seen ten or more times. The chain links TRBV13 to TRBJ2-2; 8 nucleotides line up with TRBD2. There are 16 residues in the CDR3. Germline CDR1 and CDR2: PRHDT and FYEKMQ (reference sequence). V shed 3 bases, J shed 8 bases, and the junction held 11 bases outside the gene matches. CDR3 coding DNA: TGTGCCAGCAGCTTTACTAGCGGAGGAGGTTATGGGGAGCTGTTTTTT. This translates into CASSFTSGGGYGELFF.

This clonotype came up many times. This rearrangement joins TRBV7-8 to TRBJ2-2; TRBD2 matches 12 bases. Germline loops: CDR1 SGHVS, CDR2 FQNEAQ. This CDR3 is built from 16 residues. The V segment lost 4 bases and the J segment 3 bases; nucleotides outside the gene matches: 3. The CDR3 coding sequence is TGTGCCAGCAGCTCGAGACTAGCGGGAGACACCGGGGAGCTGTTTTTT. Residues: CASSSRLAGDTGELFF. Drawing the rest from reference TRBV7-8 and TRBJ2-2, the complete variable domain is GAGVSQSPRYKVAKRGQDVALRCDPISGHVSLFWYQQALGQGPEFLTYFQNEAQLDKSGLPSDRFFAERPEGSVSTLKIQRTQQEDSAVYLCASSSRLAGDTGELFFGEGSRLTVL.